This TCR beta chain stems from a study of blood T cell repertoires in COVID-19. About the research overall: Some COVID-19 samples were acute and others convalescent; all came from the United States, Italy and Spain. Nucleic acid was either cDNA or gDNA, and it came from T cells, B-cell-depleted T cells, or PBMCs.

Method: immunoSEQ multiplex PCR; TCRdb's copy keeps in-frame clones and lacks some. The top ten clones hold 10% to 15% of a sample with over 250,000 clones, about 85% of them seen once. This CDR3 is built from 14 residues. V shed 7 bases and J 7 bases; nucleotides not matched to a gene: 7. Germline V gene sequence: CDR1 SNHLY, CDR2 FYNNEI. The chain employs TRBV2 and TRBJ2-2; TRBD2 matches at 9 bases. Sequenced: peripheral blood. This TCR was sampled from a human donor in a cohort sampled during active COVID-19. CDR3 DNA: TGTGCCAGCACTGGAGCGGGAGGAATCGGGGAGCTGTTTTTT. It codes for CASTGAGGIGELFF.